The 6 T cell receptor beta chains reported below all come from one sample, sequenced in a study of blood T cell repertoires in COVID-19. Assay: immunoSEQ multiplex PCR; the TCRdb copy retains only in-frame clones and omits some. The sample lists fewer than 60,000 clones, approximately 88% occurring once. Sequencing was performed on peripheral blood. The receptor set was obtained from a human donor in a cohort sampled during active COVID-19.

In its sample, this clone was seen once. The gene calls are TRBV7-2 and TRBJ1-2; perhaps TRBD1 as D (5 bases). The CDR3 is made up of 14 amino acids. Looked up from germline, CDR1 is SGHTA and CDR2 is FQGNSA. Trimming left V 3 bases short and J 0 bases short, with 8 bases between. The CDR3 here is CASSFGHANYGYTF. The DNA of the CDR3 is TGTGCCAGCAGCTTCGGACACGCTAACTATGGCTACACCTTC. Full variable domain (remainder filled in from reference TRBV7-2 and TRBJ1-2): GAGVSQSPSNKVTEKGKDVELRCDPISGHTALYWYRQSLGQGLEFLIYFQGNSAPDKSGLPSDRFSAERTGGSVSTLTIQRTQQEDSAVYLCASSFGHANYGYTFGSGTRLTVV.

In this sample, this clone turned up a few times. The chain couples TRBV6-5 to TRBJ1-1; a possible D gene is TRBD1 (5 bases). Between the trimmed V and J ends, which lost 2 bases and 10 bases, there was a span of 17 bases. Germline CDR1 is MNHEY and CDR2 is SVGAGI. This CDR3 spans 14 amino acids. CDR3 amino acids: CASSYQGAPGGAFF. CDR3 nucleotide sequence: TGTGCCAGCAGTTACCAAGGGGCTCCCGGGGGAGCTTTCTTT.

The rearrangement joins TRBV19 to TRBJ1-1, with D possibly being TRBD1 (6 bases). The CDR3 is 16 residues long. V was clipped by 5 bases and J by 0 bases, with 16 bases between them. The V gene's germline CDR1 is LNHDA and CDR2 SQIVND (reference sequence). The CDR3: CASSRARQEMNTEAFF. The DNA of the CDR3 is TGTGCCAGTAGTCGAGCCCGACAGGAAATGAACACTGAAGCTTTCTTT.

The rearrangement joins TRBV12-3 or TRBV12-4 to TRBJ2-7; 9 bases are a match to TRBD1. Trimming took 5 bases from V and 13 from J; bases not matched to a gene: 9. The CDR3 spans 12 residues. In DNA, the CDR3 is TGTGCCAGCAGTAACCGGGACAGGGACACATACTTC. Encoded protein: CASSNRDRDTYF.

The CDR3 protein is CASSVGQGVGNNEQFF. The CDR3 DNA reads as TGTGCCAGCAGCGTAGGGCAGGGGGTCGGAAACAATGAGCAGTTCTTC. This rearrangement joins TRBV9 to TRBJ2-1, with 7 bases fitting TRBD1. The junction had 8 bases not matched to a gene; V was cut back by 0 bases and J by 5 bases. The CDR3 is 16 amino acids. Germline CDR1 reads SGDLS; CDR2 reads YYNGEE.

This chain connects TRBV19 to TRBJ2-2, with a weak D call TRBD2 (5 bases). V lost 7 bases and J lost 5, with 17 bases in between. Germline V gene sequence: CDR1 LNHDA, CDR2 SQIVND (reference sequence). This CDR3 region has 15 residues. In DNA, the CDR3 is TGTGCCAGTACGCGGACCCGGGATGGGACCGGGGAGCTGTTTTTT. This gives the protein CASTRTRDGTGELFF. Variable domain in full (rest from reference TRBV19 and TRBJ2-2): DGGITQSPKYLFRKEGQNVTLSCEQNLNHDAMYWYRQDPGQGLRLIYYSQIVNDFQKGDIAEGYSVSREKKESFPLTVTSAQKNPTAFYLCASTRTRDGTGELFFGEGSRLTVL.